A selection of T cell receptor beta chains follows, all from one sample in a study of blood T cells in healthy people across ages. TCRdb re-called the 5' RACE reads with MiXCR, one entry per CDR3 protein. This table has 750,000 to 950,000 distinct CDR3 sequences, roughly 53% appearing once. Sequencing was carried out using blood. These receptors were taken from a man older than 75 in good health. The CDR3 runs from the conserved cysteine through the conserved F or W. Fields, in order: clone size, D gene, V gene, J gene, CDR3 DNA, CDR3 protein. The D gene is left open where the match is weak. Not all rows give a size; the values are once, few, many and, for expanded clones, a class.

abundance: NA; d_gene: NA; v_gene: TRBV3-1; j_gene: TRBJ2-1; CDR3nt: TGTGCCAGCAGCCAAGAGACAGCAAAGCAGTTCTTC; CDR3aa: CASSQETAKQFF
abundance: NA; d_gene: NA; v_gene: TRBV2; j_gene: TRBJ2-5; CDR3nt: TGTGCCAGCAGTCCTCTTGGGGGGACTCAAGAGACCCAGTACTTC; CDR3aa: CASSPLGGTQETQYF
abundance: few; d_gene: TRBD2; v_gene: TRBV5-1; j_gene: TRBJ2-1; CDR3nt: TGCGCCAGCAGCCCCCTAGCGGGGAGCCCCCATGAGCAGTTCTTC; CDR3aa: CASSPLAGSPHEQFF
abundance: NA; d_gene: TRBD2; v_gene: TRBV28; j_gene: TRBJ2-7; CDR3nt: TGTGCCAGCAGTCGGCCAGCGGGAGGAGTCCACGAGCAGTACTTC; CDR3aa: CASSRPAGGVHEQYF
abundance: NA; d_gene: TRBD2; v_gene: TRBV20-1; j_gene: TRBJ2-5; CDR3nt: TGCAGTGCTAGAGGGGCCCCGACAGGGAGGGCTAGCGGGACCCAAGAGACCCAGTACTTC; CDR3aa: CSARGAPTGRASGTQETQYF
abundance: NA; d_gene: NA; v_gene: TRBV6-2/TRBV6-3; j_gene: TRBJ1-1; CDR3nt: TGTGCCAGCAGTTGGCCAGGCGGGTTGGGCACTGAAGCTTTCTTT; CDR3aa: CASSWPGGLGTEAFF
abundance: NA; d_gene: NA; v_gene: TRBV4-2; j_gene: TRBJ1-5; CDR3nt: TGTGCCAGCAGCCAAGAATGGCGAGGGAATCAGCCCCAGCATTTT; CDR3aa: CASSQEWRGNQPQHF
abundance: NA; d_gene: TRBD2; v_gene: TRBV2; j_gene: TRBJ2-1; CDR3nt: TGTGCCAGCAGAGAACTAGCGGGAGCCTACAATGAGCAGTTCTTC; CDR3aa: CASRELAGAYNEQFF
abundance: NA; d_gene: NA; v_gene: TRBV28; j_gene: TRBJ2-1; CDR3nt: TGTGCCAGCAGCCAAACCCTCCTAGCGAGGAATGAGCAGTTCTTC; CDR3aa: CASSQTLLARNEQFF
abundance: NA; d_gene: NA; v_gene: TRBV18; j_gene: TRBJ2-5; CDR3nt: TGCGCCAGCTCACGCAATGTGGGGGAGACCCAGTACTTC; CDR3aa: CASSRNVGETQYF
abundance: once; d_gene: NA; v_gene: TRBV2; j_gene: TRBJ2-1; CDR3nt: TGTGCCACCCAACTCGGACTTCCAGGTGAGCAGTTCTTC; CDR3aa: CATQLGLPGEQFF
abundance: NA; d_gene: TRBD2; v_gene: TRBV11-3; j_gene: TRBJ2-5; CDR3nt: TGTGCCAGCAGCCCGGGGACTAACGAGAGGGAGACCCAGTACTTC; CDR3aa: CASSPGTNERETQYF
abundance: few; d_gene: NA; v_gene: TRBV25-1; j_gene: TRBJ1-6; CDR3nt: TGTGCCAGCAGTGGCTCGAGTACTAATTCACCCCTCCACTTT; CDR3aa: CASSGSSTNSPLHF
abundance: NA; d_gene: TRBD1; v_gene: TRBV20-1; j_gene: TRBJ2-7; CDR3nt: TGCAGTGCTAGAAGGCAGGGGGTAATCTACGAGCAGTACTTC; CDR3aa: CSARRQGVIYEQYF
abundance: NA; d_gene: NA; v_gene: TRBV18; j_gene: TRBJ2-3; CDR3nt: TGTGCCAGCTCAGAGGACACCAGATTGGGGCAGTATTTT; CDR3aa: CASSEDTRLGQYF
abundance: NA; d_gene: NA; v_gene: TRBV18; j_gene: TRBJ1-6; CDR3nt: TGTGCCAGCTCACGAGACAGACTAGAGGGTTCACCCCTCCACTTT; CDR3aa: CASSRDRLEGSPLHF
abundance: NA; d_gene: TRBD2; v_gene: TRBV7-9; j_gene: TRBJ2-5; CDR3nt: TGTGCCAGCAGCTTTAGCGGGAGGGTCCAAGAGACCCAGTACTTC; CDR3aa: CASSFSGRVQETQYF
abundance: NA; d_gene: NA; v_gene: TRBV27; j_gene: TRBJ2-7; CDR3nt: TGTGCCAGCAGTGTAGCCCCAGGGGCCTACGAGCAGTACTTC; CDR3aa: CASSVAPGAYEQYF
abundance: few; d_gene: TRBD2; v_gene: TRBV29-1; j_gene: TRBJ2-3; CDR3nt: TGCAGCGCAGGACTAGCGGGAGAGTTAGATACGCAGTATTTT; CDR3aa: CSAGLAGELDTQYF
abundance: NA; d_gene: NA; v_gene: TRBV29-1; j_gene: TRBJ2-1; CDR3nt: TGCAGCTCCCGACAGACCGACTCCTACAATGAGCAGTTCTTC; CDR3aa: CSSRQTDSYNEQFF
abundance: NA; d_gene: TRBD2; v_gene: TRBV2; j_gene: TRBJ2-5; CDR3nt: TGTGCCAGCACCGACGGCGGGGGGCGCTTTCTGGAGACCCAGTACTTC; CDR3aa: CASTDGGGRFLETQYF
abundance: few; d_gene: TRBD2; v_gene: TRBV11-1; j_gene: TRBJ2-1; CDR3nt: TGTGCCAGCAGCTCCGGACTAGCGGGAGCTCTCAATGAGCAGTTCTTC; CDR3aa: CASSSGLAGALNEQFF
abundance: NA; d_gene: NA; v_gene: TRBV10-3; j_gene: TRBJ1-5; CDR3nt: TGTGCCATCAGCGCAAGGGGAGAACAGCCCCAGCATTTT; CDR3aa: CAISARGEQPQHF
abundance: NA; d_gene: TRBD1; v_gene: TRBV3-1; j_gene: TRBJ2-6; CDR3nt: TGTGCCAGCAGCCATCGTCAGTGGGACAGGGGGCCGAGAAGCTCTGGGGCCAACGTCCTGACTTTC; CDR3aa: CASSHRQWDRGPRSSGANVLTF
abundance: few; d_gene: NA; v_gene: TRBV27; j_gene: TRBJ2-5; CDR3nt: TGTGCCAGCAGTATCACAGGGTCCCAAGAGACCCAGTACTTC; CDR3aa: CASSITGSQETQYF
abundance: NA; d_gene: TRBD1; v_gene: TRBV10-3; j_gene: TRBJ1-2; CDR3nt: TGTGCCATCAGTGAAGCGGACAGGGGGTATAACTATGGCTACACCTTC; CDR3aa: CAISEADRGYNYGYTF
abundance: NA; d_gene: NA; v_gene: TRBV29-1; j_gene: TRBJ2-2; CDR3nt: TGCAGCGTTGAAGAGGCCCAGTACCCCGGGGAGCTGTTTTTT; CDR3aa: CSVEEAQYPGELFF
abundance: NA; d_gene: TRBD2; v_gene: TRBV6-5; j_gene: TRBJ2-7; CDR3nt: TGTGCCAGCAGTTACGGCACTAGCGGGTGGTACGAGCAGTACTTC; CDR3aa: CASSYGTSGWYEQYF
abundance: NA; d_gene: TRBD1; v_gene: TRBV12-3/TRBV12-4; j_gene: TRBJ2-4; CDR3nt: TGTGCCAGCAGTCGCAGGGGGTCTGGTTACGGGAACATTCAGTACTTC; CDR3aa: CASSRRGSGYGNIQYF
abundance: NA; d_gene: TRBD1; v_gene: TRBV6-5; j_gene: TRBJ2-1; CDR3nt: TGTGCCAGCAGTTATAGTCCAGGGGGTGGCTACGAGCAGTTCTTC; CDR3aa: CASSYSPGGGYEQFF
abundance: NA; d_gene: NA; v_gene: TRBV14; j_gene: TRBJ1-2; CDR3nt: TGTGCCAGCAGCCAAGGCCTCGCGGTCGGAGCGTATGGCTACACCTTC; CDR3aa: CASSQGLAVGAYGYTF
abundance: once; d_gene: NA; v_gene: TRBV10-3; j_gene: TRBJ2-7; CDR3nt: TGTGCCATCAGTGGCACCGGGACGGGCAACTCCTACGAGCAGTACTTC; CDR3aa: CAISGTGTGNSYEQYF
abundance: few; d_gene: TRBD1; v_gene: TRBV3-1; j_gene: TRBJ1-2; CDR3nt: TGTGCCAGCAGCCGCGGACAGGGGGCTAACTATGGCTACACCTTC; CDR3aa: CASSRGQGANYGYTF
abundance: NA; d_gene: NA; v_gene: TRBV2; j_gene: TRBJ2-5; CDR3nt: TGTGCCAGCAGAAGTGAGCGCTCTCCCCGGGAGACCCAGTACTTC; CDR3aa: CASRSERSPRETQYF
abundance: NA; d_gene: TRBD2; v_gene: TRBV7-2; j_gene: TRBJ2-3; CDR3nt: TGTGCCAGCAGCCCCCCCAGCGGGAGGTCCCCGGGGGAAGGCAGATACGCGTATTTT; CDR3aa: CASSPPSGRSPGEGRYAYF
abundance: NA; d_gene: NA; v_gene: TRBV14; j_gene: TRBJ2-3; CDR3nt: TGTGCCAGCAGCTCCATCAACACAGATACGCAGTATTTT; CDR3aa: CASSSINTDTQYF
abundance: NA; d_gene: TRBD1; v_gene: TRBV19; j_gene: TRBJ2-3; CDR3nt: TGTGCCAGTAAGTCGGACAGGCCGTTCGATACGCAGTATTTT; CDR3aa: CASKSDRPFDTQYF
abundance: NA; d_gene: NA; v_gene: TRBV10-3; j_gene: TRBJ2-7; CDR3nt: TGTGCCATCAGTTCCCGGGACTTCTACGAGCAGTACTTC; CDR3aa: CAISSRDFYEQYF
abundance: NA; d_gene: NA; v_gene: TRBV2; j_gene: TRBJ2-7; CDR3nt: TGTGCCAGCAAACTTATGAGCTACGAGCAGTACTTC; CDR3aa: CASKLMSYEQYF
abundance: once; d_gene: NA; v_gene: TRBV7-9; j_gene: TRBJ1-5; CDR3nt: TGTGCCAGCAGCTTGGGTAACAGGGCCTTAGGGCCCCAGCATTTT; CDR3aa: CASSLGNRALGPQHF
abundance: many; d_gene: NA; v_gene: TRBV10-1; j_gene: TRBJ2-1; CDR3nt: TGCGCCAGCAGTCGGTCGGGGACCAACAATGAGCAGTTCTTC; CDR3aa: CASSRSGTNNEQFF
abundance: many; d_gene: NA; v_gene: TRBV29-1; j_gene: TRBJ2-1; CDR3nt: TGCAGCGCGGGACTCTACAATGAGCAGTTCTTC; CDR3aa: CSAGLYNEQFF
abundance: few; d_gene: TRBD2; v_gene: TRBV5-1; j_gene: TRBJ2-3; CDR3nt: TGCGCCAGCAGCTTCAGGCTAGCGGGAGGAAGCACAGATACGCAGTATTTT; CDR3aa: CASSFRLAGGSTDTQYF
abundance: NA; d_gene: NA; v_gene: TRBV12-3/TRBV12-4; j_gene: TRBJ2-1; CDR3nt: TGTGCCAGCAGTCTTATCCGCGAGCAGTTCTTC; CDR3aa: CASSLIREQFF
abundance: NA; d_gene: NA; v_gene: TRBV3-1; j_gene: TRBJ1-5; CDR3nt: TGTGCCAGCAGCCACGGGGGGCCGCAGCCCCAGCATTTT; CDR3aa: CASSHGGPQPQHF
abundance: few; d_gene: NA; v_gene: TRBV5-1; j_gene: TRBJ1-2; CDR3nt: TGCGCCAGCAGCTATGACAGCTATGGCTACACCTTC; CDR3aa: CASSYDSYGYTF
abundance: few; d_gene: NA; v_gene: TRBV27; j_gene: TRBJ2-6; CDR3nt: TGTGCCAGCAGTCTAAAGGCTGGGGCCAACGTCCTGACTTTC; CDR3aa: CASSLKAGANVLTF
abundance: NA; d_gene: TRBD1; v_gene: TRBV12-3/TRBV12-4; j_gene: TRBJ2-1; CDR3nt: TGTGCCAGCAGTGTGACAGGGCCAAACTACAATGAGCAGTTCTTC; CDR3aa: CASSVTGPNYNEQFF
abundance: NA; d_gene: TRBD2; v_gene: TRBV27; j_gene: TRBJ2-7; CDR3nt: TGTGCCAGCAGTTTAAGAGCGGGAGACGGCGAGCAGTACTTC; CDR3aa: CASSLRAGDGEQYF
abundance: NA; d_gene: NA; v_gene: TRBV12-3/TRBV12-4; j_gene: TRBJ2-7; CDR3nt: TGTGCCAGCAGGGCCAGGGGGGCCTACGAGCAGTACTTC; CDR3aa: CASRARGAYEQYF
abundance: few; d_gene: NA; v_gene: TRBV25-1; j_gene: TRBJ2-3; CDR3nt: TGTGCCAGCATCCCCCGGGGGACAGATACGCAGTATTTT; CDR3aa: CASIPRGTDTQYF
abundance: NA; d_gene: NA; v_gene: TRBV6-5; j_gene: TRBJ2-4; CDR3nt: TGTGCCAGCCGGGGGCAGAGAGGTGAGCAGTACTTC; CDR3aa: CASRGQRGEQYF